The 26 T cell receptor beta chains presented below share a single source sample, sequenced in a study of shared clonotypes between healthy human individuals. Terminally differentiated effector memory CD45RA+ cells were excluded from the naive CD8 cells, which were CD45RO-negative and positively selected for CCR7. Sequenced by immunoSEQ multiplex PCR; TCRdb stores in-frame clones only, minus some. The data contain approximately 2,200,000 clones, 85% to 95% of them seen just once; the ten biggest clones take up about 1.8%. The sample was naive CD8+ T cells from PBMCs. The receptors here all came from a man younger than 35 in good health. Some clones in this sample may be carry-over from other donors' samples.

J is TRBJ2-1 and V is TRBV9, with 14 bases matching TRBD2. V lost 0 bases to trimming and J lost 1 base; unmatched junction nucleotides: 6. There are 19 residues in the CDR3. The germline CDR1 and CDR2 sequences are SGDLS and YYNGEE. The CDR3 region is CASSVEGTSGSGSYNEQFF. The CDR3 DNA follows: TGTGCCAGCAGCGTAGAGGGGACTAGCGGGAGCGGATCCTACAATGAGCAGTTCTTC. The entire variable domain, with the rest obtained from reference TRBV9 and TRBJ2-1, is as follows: DSGVTQTPKHLITATGQRVTLRCSPRSGDLSVYWYQQSLDQGLQFLIQYYNGEERAKGNILERFSAQQFPDLHSELNLSSLELGDSALYFCASSVEGTSGSGSYNEQFFGPGTRLTVL.

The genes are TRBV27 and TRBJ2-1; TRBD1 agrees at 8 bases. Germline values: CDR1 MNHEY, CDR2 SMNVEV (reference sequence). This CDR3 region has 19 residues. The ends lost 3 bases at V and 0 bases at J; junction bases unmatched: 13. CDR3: CASSFFPDRVLPSYNEQFF. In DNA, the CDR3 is TGTGCCAGCAGTTTTTTTCCGGACAGGGTTCTACCCTCCTACAATGAGCAGTTCTTC.

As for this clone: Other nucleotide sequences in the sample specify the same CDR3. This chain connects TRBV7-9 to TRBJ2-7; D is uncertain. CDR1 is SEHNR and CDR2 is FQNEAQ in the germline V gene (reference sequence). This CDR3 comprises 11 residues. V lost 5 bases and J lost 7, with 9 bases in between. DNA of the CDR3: TGTGCCAGCAGCCTAGTCGGGGAGCAGTACTTC. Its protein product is CASSLVGEQYF. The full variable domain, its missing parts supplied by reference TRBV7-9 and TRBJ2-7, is DTGVSQNPRHKITKRGQNVTFRCDPISEHNRLYWYRQTLGQGPEFLTYFQNEAQLEKSRLLSDRFSAERPKGSFSTLEIQRTEQGDSAMYLCASSLVGEQYFGPGTRLTVT.

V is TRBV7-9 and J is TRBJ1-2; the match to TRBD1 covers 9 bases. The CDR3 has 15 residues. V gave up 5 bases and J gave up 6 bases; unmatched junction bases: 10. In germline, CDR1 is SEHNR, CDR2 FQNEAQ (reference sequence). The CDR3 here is CASSHSTGGGNGYTF. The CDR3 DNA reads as TGTGCCAGCAGCCACTCGACAGGGGGAGGGAATGGCTACACCTTC.

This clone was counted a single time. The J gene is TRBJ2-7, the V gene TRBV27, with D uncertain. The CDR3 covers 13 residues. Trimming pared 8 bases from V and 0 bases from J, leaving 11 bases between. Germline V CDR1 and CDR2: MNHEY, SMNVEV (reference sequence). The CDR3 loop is CASRALPSYEQYF. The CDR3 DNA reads TGTGCCAGCCGTGCCCTTCCCTCCTACGAGCAGTACTTC.

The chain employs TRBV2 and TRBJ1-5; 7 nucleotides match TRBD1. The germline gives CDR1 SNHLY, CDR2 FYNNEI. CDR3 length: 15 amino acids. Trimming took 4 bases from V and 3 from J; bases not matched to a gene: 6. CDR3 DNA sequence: TGTGCCAGCAGTGGGGCTGGGACAGACAATCAGCCCCAGCATTTT. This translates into CASSGAGTDNQPQHF.

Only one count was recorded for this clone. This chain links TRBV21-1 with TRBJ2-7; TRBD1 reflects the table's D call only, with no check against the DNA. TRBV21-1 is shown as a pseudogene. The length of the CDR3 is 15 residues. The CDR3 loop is CASSKTRQGAGEQYF. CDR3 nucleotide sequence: TGTGCCAGCAGCAAAACCCGACAGGGGGCTGGGGAGCAGTACTTC.

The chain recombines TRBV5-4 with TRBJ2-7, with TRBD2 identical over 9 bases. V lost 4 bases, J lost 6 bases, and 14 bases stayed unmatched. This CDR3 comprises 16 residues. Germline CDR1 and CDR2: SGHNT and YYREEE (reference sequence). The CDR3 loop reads CASSPISGGMMGEQYF. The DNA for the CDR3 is TGTGCCAGCAGCCCTATCAGCGGGGGGATGATGGGCGAGCAGTACTTC.

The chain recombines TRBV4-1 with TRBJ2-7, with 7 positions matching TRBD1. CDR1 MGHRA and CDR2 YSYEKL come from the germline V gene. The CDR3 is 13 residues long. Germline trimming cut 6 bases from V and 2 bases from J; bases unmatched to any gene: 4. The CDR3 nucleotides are TGCGCCAGCAGTAAGGGACAGACCTACGAGCAGTACTTC. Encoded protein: CASSKGQTYEQYF.

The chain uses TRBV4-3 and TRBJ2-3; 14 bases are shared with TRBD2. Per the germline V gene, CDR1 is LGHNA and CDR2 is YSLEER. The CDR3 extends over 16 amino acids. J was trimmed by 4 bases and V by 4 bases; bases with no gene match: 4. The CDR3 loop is CASSPRLAGGADTQYF. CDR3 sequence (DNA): TGCGCCAGCAGCCCGAGACTAGCGGGAGGGGCAGATACGCAGTATTTT.

CDR3 in DNA: TGTGCCAGCCGAGGTGGGGGTTACGGCGAGCAGTACTTC. Its translation is CASRGGGYGEQYF. This rearrangement joins TRBV6-1 to TRBJ2-7, with D perhaps assigned TRBD1 or TRBD2 (5 bases each). Trimming took off 8 bases at V and 6 bases at J, with 17 bases between the two ends. Germline CDR1 and CDR2: MNHNS and SASEGT. The CDR3 runs 13 residues.

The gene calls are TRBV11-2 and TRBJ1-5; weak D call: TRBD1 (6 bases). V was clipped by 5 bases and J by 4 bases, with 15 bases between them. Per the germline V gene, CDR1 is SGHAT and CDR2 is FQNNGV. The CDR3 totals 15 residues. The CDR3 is CASSDGGGLNQPQHF. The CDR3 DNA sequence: TGTGCCAGCAGCGACGGCGGGGGCCTGAATCAGCCCCAGCATTTT.

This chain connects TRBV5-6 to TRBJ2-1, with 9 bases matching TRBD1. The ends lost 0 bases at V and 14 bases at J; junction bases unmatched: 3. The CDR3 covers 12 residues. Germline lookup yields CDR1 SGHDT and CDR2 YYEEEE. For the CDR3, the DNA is TGTGCCAGCAGCTTGGTGGGGACAGGGAAGTTCTTC. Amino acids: CASSLVGTGKFF.

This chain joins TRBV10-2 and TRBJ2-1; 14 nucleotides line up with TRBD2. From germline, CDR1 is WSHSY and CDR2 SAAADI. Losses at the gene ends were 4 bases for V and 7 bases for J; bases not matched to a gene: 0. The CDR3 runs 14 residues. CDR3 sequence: CASSGLAGGNEQFF. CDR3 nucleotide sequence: TGCGCCAGCAGTGGACTAGCGGGAGGGAATGAGCAGTTCTTC.

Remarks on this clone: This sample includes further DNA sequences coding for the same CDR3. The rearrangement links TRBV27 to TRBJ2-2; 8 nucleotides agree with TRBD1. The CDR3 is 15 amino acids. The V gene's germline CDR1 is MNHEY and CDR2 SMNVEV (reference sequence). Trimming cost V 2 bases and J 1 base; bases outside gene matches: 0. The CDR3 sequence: CASSLDRGNTGELFF. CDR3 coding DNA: TGTGCCAGCAGTTTAGACAGGGGGAACACCGGGGAGCTGTTTTTT.

As DNA, the CDR3 is TGCGCCAGCAGCTTGGTGCTAGCGGGAGGGCCGTCCTACGAGCAGTACTTC. Translated, it gives CASSLVLAGGPSYEQYF. The rearrangement uses TRBV5-1 and TRBJ2-7, with 12 bases that match TRBD2. Germline assignment: CDR1 SGHRS and CDR2 YFSETQ. V lost 0 bases, J lost 1 base, and 5 bases stayed unmatched. CDR3 length equals 17 residues. Full variable domain (remainder filled in from reference TRBV5-1 and TRBJ2-7): KAGVTQTPRYLIKTRGQQVTLSCSPISGHRSVSWYQQTPGQGLQFLFEYFSETQRNKGNFPGRFSGRQFSNSRSEMNVSTLELGDSALYLCASSLVLAGGPSYEQYFGPGTRLTVT.

The CDR3 nucleotides read TGTGCCACTCCGAGAATCGGGAGACACGGGAGCTACACCTTC. Translating gives CATPRIGRHGSYTF. The V call is TRBV19, the J call TRBJ1-2; D gene uncertain. Germline-derived CDR1 and CDR2 are LNHDA and SQIVND (reference sequence). This CDR3 has 14 amino acids. With 10 bases removed from V and 9 bases from J, the gap between germline ends came to 24 bases.

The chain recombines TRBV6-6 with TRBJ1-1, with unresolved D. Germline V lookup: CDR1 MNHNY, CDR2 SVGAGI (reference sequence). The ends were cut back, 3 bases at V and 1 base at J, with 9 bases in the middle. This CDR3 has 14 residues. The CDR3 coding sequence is TGTGCCAGCAGTTATACGGCGAAGAACACTGAAGCTTTCTTT. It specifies CASSYTAKNTEAFF.

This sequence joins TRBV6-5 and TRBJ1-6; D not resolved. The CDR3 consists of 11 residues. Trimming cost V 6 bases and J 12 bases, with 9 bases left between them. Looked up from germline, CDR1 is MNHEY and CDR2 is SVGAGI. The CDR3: CASRDYGPLHF. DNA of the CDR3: TGTGCCAGCAGGGACTATGGACCCCTCCACTTT.

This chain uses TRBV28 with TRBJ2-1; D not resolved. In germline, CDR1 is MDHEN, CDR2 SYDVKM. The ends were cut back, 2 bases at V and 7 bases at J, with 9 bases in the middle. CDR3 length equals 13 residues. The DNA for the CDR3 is TGTGCCAGCAGTTTACACAGCCGAAATGAGCAGTTCTTC. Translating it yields CASSLHSRNEQFF.

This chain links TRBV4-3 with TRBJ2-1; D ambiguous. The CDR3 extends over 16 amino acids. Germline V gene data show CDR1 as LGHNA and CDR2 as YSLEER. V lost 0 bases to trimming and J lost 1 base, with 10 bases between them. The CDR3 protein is CASSQEGYGSYNEQFF. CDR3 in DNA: TGCGCCAGCAGCCAAGAGGGGTACGGGTCCTACAATGAGCAGTTCTTC.

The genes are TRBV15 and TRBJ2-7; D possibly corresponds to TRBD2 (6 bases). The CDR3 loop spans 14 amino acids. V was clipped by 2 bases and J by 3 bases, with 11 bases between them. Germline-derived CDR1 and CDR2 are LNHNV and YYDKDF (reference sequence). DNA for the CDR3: TGTGCCACCAGCAGATCCTCGACTAGCTACGAGCAGTACTTC. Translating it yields CATSRSSTSYEQYF.

CDR3 in DNA: TGTGCCAGCAGCCCCCCTAGAGGGCAGCCCCAGCATTTT. Its protein is CASSPPRGQPQHF. This chain links TRBV7-3 with TRBJ1-5; D not resolved. The CDR3 consists of 13 residues. V lost 5 bases to trimming and J lost 7 bases, with 12 bases between them. CDR1 and CDR2 from the germline V gene are SGHTA and FQGTGA.

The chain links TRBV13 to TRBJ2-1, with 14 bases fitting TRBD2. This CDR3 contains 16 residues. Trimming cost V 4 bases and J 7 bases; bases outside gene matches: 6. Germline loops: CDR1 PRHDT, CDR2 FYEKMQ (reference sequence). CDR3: CASSWGLAGVGNEQFF. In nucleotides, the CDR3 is TGTGCCAGCAGCTGGGGACTAGCGGGAGTGGGGAATGAGCAGTTCTTC.

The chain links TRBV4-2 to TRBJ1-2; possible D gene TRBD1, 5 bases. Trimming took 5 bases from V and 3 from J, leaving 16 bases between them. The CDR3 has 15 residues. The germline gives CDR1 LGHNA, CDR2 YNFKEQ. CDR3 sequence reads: CASSDSPTAYYGYTF. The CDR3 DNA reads TGTGCCAGCAGCGACAGCCCGACAGCTTACTATGGCTACACCTTC.

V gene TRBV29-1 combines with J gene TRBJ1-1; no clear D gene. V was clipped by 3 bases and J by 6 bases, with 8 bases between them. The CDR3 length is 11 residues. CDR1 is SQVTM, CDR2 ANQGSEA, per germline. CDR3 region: CSVDKGAEAFF. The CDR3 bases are TGCAGCGTTGATAAGGGAGCTGAAGCTTTCTTT.